The T cell receptor (beta chain) under discussion was sequenced for a study of blood T cell repertoires in COVID-19. Study background: Whether acute or convalescent, the COVID-19 samples came from the United States, Italy and Spain. In each case, the material was cDNA or gDNA derived from T cells, B-cell-depleted T cells, or PBMCs.

Unmatched junction bases numbered 2, after V lost 4 bases and J lost 3 bases. The CDR3 has 14 residues. Germline lookup yields CDR1 MNHEY and CDR2 SVGAGI. As processed by the authors: Estimation of nucleated cell counts was performed using reference gene primer amplification. Data came from immunoSEQ multiplex PCR; TCRdb stores just in-frame clones and leaves some out. The V and J calls and clone size are taken from that table; D and trimming were inferred from the DNA. The sample consists of more than 150,000 clones, less than 90% of them appearing once. The sample consisted of peripheral blood. The chain couples TRBV6-5 to TRBJ1-4, with 7 bases lining up with TRBD1. The sequence derives from a young man with active or convalescent COVID-19. CDR3 sequence: CASSSGTANEKLFF. CDR3 DNA: TGTGCCAGCAGTTCCGGGACAGCTAATGAAAAACTGTTTTTT.